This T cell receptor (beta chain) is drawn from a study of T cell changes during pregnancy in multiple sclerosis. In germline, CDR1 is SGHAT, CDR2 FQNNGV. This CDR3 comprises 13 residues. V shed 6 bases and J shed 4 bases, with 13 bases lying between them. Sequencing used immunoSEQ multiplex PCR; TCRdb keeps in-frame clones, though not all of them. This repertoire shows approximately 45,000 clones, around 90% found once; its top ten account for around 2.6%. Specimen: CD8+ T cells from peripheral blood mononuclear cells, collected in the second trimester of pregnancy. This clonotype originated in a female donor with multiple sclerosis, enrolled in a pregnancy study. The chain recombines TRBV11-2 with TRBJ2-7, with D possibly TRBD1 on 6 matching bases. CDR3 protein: CASSFQGMYEQYF. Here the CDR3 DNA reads TGTGCCAGCAGTTTTCAGGGGATGTACGAGCAGTACTTC.